The 5 T cell receptor beta chains below come from one sample, sequenced in a study of OX40 agonist ivuxolimab in advanced cancers. The data were produced by immunoSEQ multiplex PCR, yet TCRdb's version contains in-frame clones alone and is incomplete. The table includes tens of thousands of clones, roughly three quarters detected once. The material was CD4+ or CD8+ T cells sorted from blood, obtained in a trial of the OX40 agonist ivuxolimab. These receptors were taken from an adult with an advanced solid tumor such as melanoma, head and neck, liver or kidney cancer.

This clone showed up just a few times. The chain has TRBV28 and TRBJ2-3; possibly TRBD1 for D (7 bases). Deletions cut 4 bases from V and 6 bases from J, with 11 bases between. The CDR3 totals 13 residues. Germline CDR1 and CDR2: MDHEN and SYDVKM. The CDR3 spells CASSSAGGDTQYF. The CDR3 DNA follows: TGTGCCAGCAGTTCCGCAGGGGGGGATACGCAGTATTTT.

The V gene is TRBV6-5, the J gene TRBJ1-5, with 8 bases fitting TRBD1. The J segment lost 7 bases and the V segment lost 2 bases, leaving 7 bases of the junction unmatched. CDR3 size: 15 residues. CDR1 MNHEY and CDR2 SVGAGI come from the germline V gene. The CDR3 bases are TGTGCCAGCAGTTACACGGGACAGGCGGGGCAGCCCCAGCATTTT. Translating gives CASSYTGQAGQPQHF.

The genes are TRBV25-1 and TRBJ2-7; D gene ambiguous. The CDR3 spans 12 residues. Germline V gives CDR1 MGHDK, CDR2 SYGVNS. V lost 5 bases and J lost 2, with 7 bases in between. CDR3 DNA sequence: TGTGCCAGCAGTCGTAGAACCTACGAGCAGTACTTC. This encodes CASSRRTYEQYF.

The genes are TRBV6-6 and TRBJ1-6; D is possibly TRBD1 (6 bases). The CDR3 runs 15 residues. Trimming shortened V by 5 bases and J by 9 bases, and 17 bases separated the two germline ends. Germline-derived CDR1 and CDR2 are MNHNY and SVGAGI (reference sequence). The chain's CDR3 is CASSAYREESSPLHF. The CDR3 DNA is TGTGCCAGCAGTGCCTACAGGGAGGAGAGTTCACCCCTCCACTTT.

This clone was observed a handful of times. V usage is TRBV20-1 and J usage is TRBJ1-2; D is ambiguous. CDR1 and CDR2 (germline): DFQATT, SNEGSKA (reference sequence). The CDR3 contains 11 residues. V was pared by 6 bases and J by 4 bases, with 9 bases between. CDR3 in DNA: TGCAGTGCCGCCCCTGGCTATGGCTACACCTTC. Amino acid sequence: CSAAPGYGYTF.